This paragraph reports one TCR beta chain. Here immunoSEQ multiplex PCR was the method, and the copy in TCRdb shows in-frame clones only, minus some. The table includes tens of thousands of clones, less than 95% detected once. These data originate in a study of Tregs in tolerant kidney transplant recipients. The CDR3 runs to 15 residues. The V and J ends lost 5 bases and 0 bases respectively, with 14 bases between them. CDR1 is SGHDN and CDR2 is FVKESK in the germline V gene. The sample consisted of Tregs from blood, taken before the transplant. The chain carries TRBV14 and TRBJ2-7, with D tentatively TRBD2 (6 bases). The receptor was derived from a human donor who received a combined kidney and bone marrow transplant. CDR3 sequence reads: CASSARRVPSYEQYF. The CDR3 DNA sequence: TGTGCCAGCAGCGCACGGAGGGTCCCCTCCTACGAGCAGTACTTC.